In its sample, the clone carrying this T cell receptor beta chain was seen many times. Its antigen is unknown. The sample is drawn from a study of Graves' ophthalmopathy and Graves' hyperthyroidism. Study-wide points: Ophthalmopathy and stable hyperthyroidism were discriminated by a 13-signature model, with about 91% sensitivity and approximately 77% specificity.

RNA transcripts served as template for amplifying TCR beta CDR3 sequences. HTBI-primed RT-PCR formed the first round, and a multiplex PCR formed the second. One entry per CDR3 protein results from TCRdb running MiXCR on the multiplex PCR reads. Of a few hundred thousand distinct CDR3 sequences in the sample, roughly 39% were seen once. Newly diagnosed hyperthyroidism donors, aged 18 to 65, duration under 2 months. This CDR3 region has 16 residues. Trimming left V 3 bases short and J 6 bases short, with 16 bases between. The germline CDR1 and CDR2 sequences are KGHDR and SFDVKD. This TCR was sampled from an adult man with Graves' hyperthyroidism. This chain uses TRBV24-1 with TRBJ2-2; D possibly uses TRBD1 or TRBD2 (6 bases each). Specimen: peripheral blood or thyroid tissue (not recorded which). Written as DNA, the CDR3 is TGTGCCACCAGTGATGCTACAGGGAGGAGGTCCGGGGAGCTGTTTTTT. Amino acid sequence: CATSDATGRRSGELFF.